The 14 T cell receptor beta chains below come from one sample, sequenced in a study of human T cells and chemical hapten exposure. Documented time point: patch test 2, 6 weeks after DPC sensitization. The treatment is: therapeutic diphenylcyclopropenone sensitization with weekly scalp DPC. TCRdb re-called the RACE reads with MiXCR, one entry per CDR3 protein. Found here are a few hundred thousand distinct CDR3 sequences, about 6% of them singletons; the top ten hold about 5.4%. The sequencing here drew on whole blood, taken in connection with sensitization to the hapten diphenylcyclopropenone (DPC). These receptors all stem from a woman between 18 and 30 years old with alopecia areata. Some clones in this sample may be carry-over from other donors' samples.

In its sample, this clonotype was seen a few times. The V and J genes are TRBV4-1 and TRBJ1-5; the D is unclear. The germline CDR1 and CDR2 sequences are MGHRA and YSYEKL. This CDR3 has 15 residues. Trimming pared 0 bases from V and 3 bases from J, leaving 9 bases between. The CDR3 spells CASSQDPPYNQPQHF. CDR3 nucleotide sequence: TGCGCCAGCAGCCAAGATCCCCCTTACAATCAGCCCCAGCATTTT.

To note about this clonotype: The junction shows a germline mismatch at one end, possibly a read error. The chain links TRBV4-3 to TRBJ2-2, with a possible D match to TRBD1 (6 bases). The CDR3 length is 15 residues. Germline V gene sequence: CDR1 LGHNA, CDR2 YSLEER. Written as DNA, the CDR3 is TGCGCCAGCAACCAAGTCCTAACAGGGCCCGGGGAGCTGTTTTTT. Translating it yields CASNQVLTGPGELFF.

The sample holds many counts of this clonotype. The chain is built from TRBV4-2 and TRBJ2-5; 13 bases are a match to TRBD2. Unmatched junction bases numbered 0, after V lost 1 base and J lost 1 base. This CDR3 region has 16 residues. CDR1 and CDR2 (germline): LGHNA, YNFKEQ. The CDR3 nucleotides read TGTGCCAGCAGCCAAGGGACTAGCGGGAGCCAAGAGACCCAGTACTTC. It specifies CASSQGTSGSQETQYF.

This sequence joins TRBV7-2 and TRBJ2-5; D could derive from TRBD1 or TRBD2 (5 bases each). This CDR3 contains 15 residues. With 2 bases removed from V and 2 bases from J, the gap between germline ends came to 12 bases. CDR1 SGHTA and CDR2 FQGNSA come from the germline V gene. CDR3 in amino acids: CASSLNEGRQETQYF. CDR3 nucleotide sequence: TGTGCCAGCAGCTTAAACGAGGGACGGCAAGAGACCCAGTACTTC.

The table lists this clonotype with a few counts. The V and J genes are TRBV6-1 and TRBJ2-6; D tentatively fits TRBD1 or TRBD2 (6 bases each). The V and J ends lost 6 bases and 0 bases respectively, with 24 bases between them. The germline gives CDR1 MNHNS, CDR2 SASEGT. The CDR3 length is 20 residues. As DNA, the CDR3 is TGTGCCAGCAGCCACCATTCAAATAGGGGGGCACACTCTGGGGCCAACGTCCTGACTTTC. The encoded protein is CASSHHSNRGAHSGANVLTF.

In its sample, this clonotype was seen many times. This sequence joins TRBV7-6 and TRBJ1-2; the D gene is possibly TRBD1 (6 bases). The CDR3 is 13 residues long. The germline V gene has CDR1 SGHVS and CDR2 FNYEAQ. The V end was cut by 5 bases, the J end by 4 bases, with 11 bases between. The CDR3 nucleotides are TGTGCCAGCAGCCTAACGACAGGCTATGGCTACACCTTC. Protein: CASSLTTGYGYTF.

This clonotype was counted between two and nine times. The V call is TRBV20-1, the J call TRBJ1-1; D might be TRBD1 (5 bases). The germline CDR1 and CDR2 sequences are DFQATT and SNEGSKA (reference sequence). The germline V and J ends were trimmed by 6 bases and 0 bases, with 17 bases remaining between them. This CDR3 is 15 amino acids long. This CDR3 is CSAKIGAGLNTEAFF. The DNA of the CDR3 is TGCAGTGCAAAGATCGGGGCAGGCTTGAACACTGAAGCTTTCTTT.

This clonotype has a handful of counts. The chain links TRBV18 to TRBJ1-3; 9 bases map to TRBD1. The length of the CDR3 is 17 residues. Germline V lookup: CDR1 KGHSH, CDR2 LQKENI. V trimming: 5 bases; J trimming: 2 bases; junction bases outside the gene matches: 10. The CDR3 sequence is CASSSTSGQGAGNTIYF. In nucleotides, the CDR3 is TGTGCCAGCTCATCAACCTCGGGACAGGGTGCTGGAAACACCATATATTTT.

V is TRBV7-9 and J is TRBJ2-3; possibly TRBD1 or TRBD2 for D (5 bases each). There are 15 residues in the CDR3. V lost 5 bases and J 1 base, leaving 13 bases between the germline ends. Germline loops: CDR1 SEHNR, CDR2 FQNEAQ (reference sequence). CDR3 sequence: CASSGGIWGTDTQYF. As DNA, the CDR3 is TGTGCCAGCAGCGGGGGTATCTGGGGCACAGATACGCAGTATTTT.

This clonotype occurred a few times. This rearrangement joins TRBV20-1 to TRBJ2-5; tentative D call: TRBD2 (5 bases). The CDR3 runs to 14 residues. From germline, CDR1 is DFQATT and CDR2 SNEGSKA (reference sequence). V was clipped by 1 base and J by 3 bases, with 12 bases between them. Here the CDR3 reads CSARGETGKETQYF. In DNA form, the CDR3 reads TGCAGTGCTAGAGGTGAAACGGGGAAAGAGACCCAGTACTTC.

This chain links TRBV5-1 with TRBJ2-5; 12 bases align to TRBD2. Trimming cost V 0 bases and J 1 base; bases outside gene matches: 4. The CDR3 covers 17 residues. CDR1 is SGHRS and CDR2 is YFSETQ in the germline V gene. CDR3 DNA sequence: TGCGCCAGCAGCTTGGGACTAGCGGGAGCTTTCCAAGAGACCCAGTACTTC. This encodes CASSLGLAGAFQETQYF.

The chain recombines TRBV4-3 with TRBJ2-7; 7 bases map to TRBD1. The V gene's germline CDR1 is LGHNA and CDR2 YSLEER. V trimming: 8 bases; J trimming: 0 bases; junction bases outside the gene matches: 31. This CDR3 has 22 residues. CDR3 sequence reads: CASGPRFLAGEKGTAVSYEQYF. The CDR3 coding sequence is TGCGCCAGCGGCCCAAGATTCCTAGCCGGCGAAAAAGGGACAGCAGTCTCCTACGAGCAGTACTTC.

This clonotype was seen ten or more times. The chain combines TRBV7-9 with TRBJ2-7; D remains ambiguous. Trimming cost V 4 bases and J 6 bases, with 16 bases left between them. Germline V lookup: CDR1 SEHNR, CDR2 FQNEAQ (reference sequence). The CDR3 has 14 amino acids. The CDR3 reads CASSSGKAASEQYF. CDR3 nucleotide sequence: TGTGCCAGCAGCTCGGGCAAAGCTGCGAGCGAGCAGTACTTC.

Ten or more counts support this clonotype. The V gene is TRBV11-2, the J gene TRBJ1-1; TRBD1 is a possible D gene (5 bases). Germline assignment: CDR1 SGHAT and CDR2 FQNNGV. The CDR3 loop spans 14 amino acids. Trimming shortened V by 5 bases and J by 4 bases, and 14 bases separated the two germline ends. CDR3 nucleotide sequence: TGTGCCAGCAGCCGAACTCAGGGACTCACTGAAGCTTTCTTT. It codes for CASSRTQGLTEAFF.